This T cell receptor beta chain was retrieved from a study of technical replicates of blood from several donors. This table comes from immunoSEQ multiplex PCR, and its TCRdb copy is limited to in-frame clones, with some not included. Of over 50,000 clones in the sample, about 90% were seen once. V was cut by 2 bases and J by 6 bases, with 9 bases left in between. Germline values: CDR1 SGHRS, CDR2 YFSETQ. The CDR3 runs 14 residues. This clone has only one observation. Sequencing used PBMCs. The chain combines TRBV5-1 with TRBJ1-6; maybe TRBD1 (6 bases). This TCR was recovered from a human donor in good health. Some clones in this sample may be carry-over from other donors' samples. Here the CDR3 DNA reads TGCGCCAGCAGCTTACAAGGGGGTAATTCACCCCTCCACTTT. Amino acid sequence: CASSLQGGNSPLHF.